The sequence of this T cell receptor (beta chain) was determined in a study of memory CD4+ T cells and cytomegalovirus serostatus. Study-wide results and caveats: CMV serostatus prediction reached median AUC about 0.96, or 0.93 with US-trained model. Of 150 to 200 reported CMV TCRbeta sequences, under 70 were found in memory CD4+ repertoires.

Single viable CD3+CD4+CD8-CD45RO+ cells were sorted as the memory CD4+ T cells. The assay was immunoSEQ multiplex PCR, and TCRdb's table has in-frame clones only and misses some. This table holds about 60,000 clones, 70% to 80% found once. The CDR3 has 13 residues. Germline assignment: CDR1 SGHRS and CDR2 YFSETQ. In this sample, this clone turned up once. The target antigen is unknown. One junction end does not reproduce the germline sequence, and a read error may be involved. The sample was memory CD4+ T cells from blood. This receptor was obtained from an adult in good health and CMV-seropositive. This chain connects TRBV5-1 to TRBJ2-3, with D hard to call. CDR3 in DNA: TGCGTCAGCAGCTCCAGCCCCACAGATACGCAGTATTTT. Translating gives CVSSSSPTDTQYF.